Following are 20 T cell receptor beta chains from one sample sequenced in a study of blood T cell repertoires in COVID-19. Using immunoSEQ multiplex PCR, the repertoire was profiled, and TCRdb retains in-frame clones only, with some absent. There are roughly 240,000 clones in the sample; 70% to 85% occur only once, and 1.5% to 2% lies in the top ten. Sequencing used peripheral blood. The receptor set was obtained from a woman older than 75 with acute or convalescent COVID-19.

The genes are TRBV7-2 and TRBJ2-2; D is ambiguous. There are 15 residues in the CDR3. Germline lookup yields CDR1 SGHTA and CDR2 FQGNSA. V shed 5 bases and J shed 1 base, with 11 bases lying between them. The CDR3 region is CASSLRAMNTGELFF. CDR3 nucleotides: TGTGCCAGCAGCCTCAGAGCGATGAACACCGGGGAGCTGTTTTTT.

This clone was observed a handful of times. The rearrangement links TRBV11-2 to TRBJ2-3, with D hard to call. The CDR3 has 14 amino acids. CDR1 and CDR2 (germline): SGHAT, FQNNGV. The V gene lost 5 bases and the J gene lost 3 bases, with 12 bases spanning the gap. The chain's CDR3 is CASSLRLGTDTQYF. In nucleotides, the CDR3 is TGTGCCAGCAGCCTCCGACTCGGAACAGATACGCAGTATTTT.

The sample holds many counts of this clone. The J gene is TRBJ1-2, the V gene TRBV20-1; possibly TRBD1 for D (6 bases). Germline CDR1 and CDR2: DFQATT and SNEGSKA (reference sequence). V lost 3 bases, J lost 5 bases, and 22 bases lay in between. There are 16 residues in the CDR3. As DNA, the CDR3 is TGCAGTGCTAGTAACTCCCCGGGGAGGGGGGCATATGGCTACACCTTC. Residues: CSASNSPGRGAYGYTF.

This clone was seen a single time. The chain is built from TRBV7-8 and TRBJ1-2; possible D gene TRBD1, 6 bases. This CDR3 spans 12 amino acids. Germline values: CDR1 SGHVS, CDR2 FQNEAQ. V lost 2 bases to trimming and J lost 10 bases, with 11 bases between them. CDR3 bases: TGTGCCAGCAGCTTACCCGGACAGTACTACACCTTC. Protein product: CASSLPGQYYTF.

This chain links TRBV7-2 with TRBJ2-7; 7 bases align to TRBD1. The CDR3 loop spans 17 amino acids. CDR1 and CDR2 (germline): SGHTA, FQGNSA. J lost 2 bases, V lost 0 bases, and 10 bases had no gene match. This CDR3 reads CASSLAGVRGTAYEQYF. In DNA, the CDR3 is TGTGCCAGCAGCTTAGCGGGGGTCAGGGGGACCGCCTACGAGCAGTACTTC.

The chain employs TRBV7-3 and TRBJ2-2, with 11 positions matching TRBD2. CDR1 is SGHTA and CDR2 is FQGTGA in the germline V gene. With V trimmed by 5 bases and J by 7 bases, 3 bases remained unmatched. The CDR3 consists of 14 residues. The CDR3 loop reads CASSHGLAGGELFF. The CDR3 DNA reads TGTGCCAGCAGCCACGGACTAGCGGGCGGGGAGCTGTTTTTT.

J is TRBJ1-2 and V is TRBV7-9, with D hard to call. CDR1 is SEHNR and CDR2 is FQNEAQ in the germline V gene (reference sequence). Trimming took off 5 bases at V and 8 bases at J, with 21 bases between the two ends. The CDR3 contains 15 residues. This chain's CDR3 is CASSLPYATHLGYTF. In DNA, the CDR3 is TGTGCCAGCAGCCTCCCTTACGCGACTCATCTGGGCTACACCTTC.

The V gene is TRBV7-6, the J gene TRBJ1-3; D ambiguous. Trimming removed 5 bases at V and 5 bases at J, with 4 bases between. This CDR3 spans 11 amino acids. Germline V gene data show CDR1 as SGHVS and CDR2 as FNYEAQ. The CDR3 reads CASSQRNTIYF. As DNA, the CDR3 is TGTGCCAGCAGCCAGAGAAACACCATATATTTT.

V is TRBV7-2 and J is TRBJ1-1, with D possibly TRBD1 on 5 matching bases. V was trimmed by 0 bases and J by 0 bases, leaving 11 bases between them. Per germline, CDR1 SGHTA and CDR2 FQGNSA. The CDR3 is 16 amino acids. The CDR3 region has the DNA TGTGCCAGCAGCTTAGCAGGTACCAGGGTGAACACTGAAGCTTTCTTT. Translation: CASSLAGTRVNTEAFF.

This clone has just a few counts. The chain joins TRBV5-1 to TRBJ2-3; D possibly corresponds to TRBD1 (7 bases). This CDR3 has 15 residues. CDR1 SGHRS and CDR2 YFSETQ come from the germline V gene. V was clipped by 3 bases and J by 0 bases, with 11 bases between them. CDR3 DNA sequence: TGCGCCAGCAGCTCGACAGGGACTAGCACAGATACGCAGTATTTT. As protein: CASSSTGTSTDTQYF. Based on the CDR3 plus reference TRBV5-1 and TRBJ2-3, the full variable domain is KAGVTQTPRYLIKTRGQQVTLSCSPISGHRSVSWYQQTPGQGLQFLFEYFSETQRNKGNFPGRFSGRQFSNSRSEMNVSTLELGDSALYLCASSSTGTSTDTQYFGPGTRLTVL.

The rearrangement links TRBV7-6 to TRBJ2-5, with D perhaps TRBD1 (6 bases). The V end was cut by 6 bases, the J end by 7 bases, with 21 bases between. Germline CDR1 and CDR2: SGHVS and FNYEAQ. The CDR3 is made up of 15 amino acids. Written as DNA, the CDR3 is TGTGCCAGCAGTCCACAGGGAGTGGGCTGGGGGACCCAGTACTTC. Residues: CASSPQGVGWGTQYF.

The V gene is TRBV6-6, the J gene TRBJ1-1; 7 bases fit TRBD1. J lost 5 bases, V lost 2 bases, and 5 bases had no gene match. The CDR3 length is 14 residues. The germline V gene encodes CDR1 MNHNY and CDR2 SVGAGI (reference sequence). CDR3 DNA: TGTGCCAGCAGTTACCAGACAGGGAGAACTGAAGCTTTCTTT. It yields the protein CASSYQTGRTEAFF.

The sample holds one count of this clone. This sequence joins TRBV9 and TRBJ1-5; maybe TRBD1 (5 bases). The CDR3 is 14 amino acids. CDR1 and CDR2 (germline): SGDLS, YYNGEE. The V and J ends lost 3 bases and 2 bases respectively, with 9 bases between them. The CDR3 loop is CASSEGIGNQPQHF. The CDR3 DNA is TGTGCCAGCAGCGAGGGGATCGGCAATCAGCCCCAGCATTTT.

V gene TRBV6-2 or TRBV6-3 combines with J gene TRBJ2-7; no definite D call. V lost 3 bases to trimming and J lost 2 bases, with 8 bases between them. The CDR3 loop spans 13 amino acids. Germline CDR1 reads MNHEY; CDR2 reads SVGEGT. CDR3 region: CASSYMRPYEQYF. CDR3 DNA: TGTGCCAGCAGTTATATGCGCCCCTACGAGCAGTACTTC.

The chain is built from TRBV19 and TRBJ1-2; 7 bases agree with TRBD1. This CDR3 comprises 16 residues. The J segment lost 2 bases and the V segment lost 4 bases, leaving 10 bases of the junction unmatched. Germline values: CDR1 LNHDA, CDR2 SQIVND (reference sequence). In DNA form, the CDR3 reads TGTGCCAGTAGTACTGAGACAGGGACCGTCAACTATGGCTACACCTTC. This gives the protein CASSTETGTVNYGYTF.

CDR3 DNA sequence: TGTGCCAGCAGTCCCCTCTATCAGCCCCAGCATTTT. This encodes CASSPLYQPQHF. The chain recombines TRBV12-3 or TRBV12-4 with TRBJ1-5; D remains unclear. CDR3 size: 12 residues. Trimming shortened V by 5 bases and J by 5 bases, and 7 bases separated the two germline ends.

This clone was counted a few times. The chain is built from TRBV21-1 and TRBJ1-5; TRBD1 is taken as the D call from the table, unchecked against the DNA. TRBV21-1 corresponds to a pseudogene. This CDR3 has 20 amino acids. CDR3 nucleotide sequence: TGTGCCAGCAGCGTTGTCCCGGGGACAGCGGATGGTCGGAGCAATCAGCCCCAGCATTTT. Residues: CASSVVPGTADGRSNQPQHF.

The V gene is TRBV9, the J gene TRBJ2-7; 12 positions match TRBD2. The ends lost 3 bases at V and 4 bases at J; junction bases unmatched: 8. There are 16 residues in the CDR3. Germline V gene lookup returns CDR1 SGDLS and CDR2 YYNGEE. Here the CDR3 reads CASSAGTSGFVYEQYF. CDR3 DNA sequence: TGTGCCAGCAGCGCCGGGACTAGCGGGTTCGTATACGAGCAGTACTTC. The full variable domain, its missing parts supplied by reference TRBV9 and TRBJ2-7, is DSGVTQTPKHLITATGQRVTLRCSPRSGDLSVYWYQQSLDQGLQFLIQYYNGEERAKGNILERFSAQQFPDLHSELNLSSLELGDSALYFCASSAGTSGFVYEQYFGPGTRLTVT.

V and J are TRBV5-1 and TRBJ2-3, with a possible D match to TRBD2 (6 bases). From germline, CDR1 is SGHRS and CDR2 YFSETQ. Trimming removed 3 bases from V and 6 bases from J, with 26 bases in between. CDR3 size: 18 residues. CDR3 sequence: CASSYALGRRGGLDTQYF. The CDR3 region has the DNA TGCGCCAGCAGCTATGCTTTGGGAAGGCGGGGCGGCCTGGATACGCAGTATTTT.

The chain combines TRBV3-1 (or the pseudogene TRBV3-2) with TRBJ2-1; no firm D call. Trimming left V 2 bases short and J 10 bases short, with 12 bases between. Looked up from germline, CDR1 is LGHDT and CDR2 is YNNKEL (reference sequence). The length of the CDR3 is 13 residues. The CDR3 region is CASSQRWSGEQFF. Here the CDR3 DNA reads TGTGCCAGCAGCCAAAGGTGGAGTGGAGAGCAGTTCTTC.